The present T cell receptor beta chain was sequenced within a study of cytomegalovirus exposure and HLA in healthy donors. The wider study: Membership in the Caucasian-associated ancestry cluster was found for around 81% of approximately 430 genotyped donors.

The CDR3 extends over 14 amino acids. The V gene lost 2 bases and the J gene lost 5 bases, with 11 bases spanning the gap. Germline-derived CDR1 and CDR2 are SGHRS and YFSETQ. Concerning this clone itself: The antigen remains undetermined.

PCR employed 60 Vbeta and 13 Jbeta primers. Data came from immunoSEQ multiplex PCR; TCRdb stores just in-frame clones and leaves some out. Of some 120,000 clones detected, about 63% appear once; the ten largest clones hold about 1.5%. Study results and caveats: Accounts indicate the classifier identified cytomegalovirus status with strong specificity and sensitivity. It was taken for granted in presence/absence analyses that sequencing depth across donors was roughly uniform.

Sequenced: PBMCs. The chain combines TRBV5-1 with TRBJ2-1; unclear D gene. The sequence derives from a man aged 25-45 years in good health and CMV-seropositive. CDR3 amino acids: CASSLNAGDNEQFF. The DNA of the CDR3 is TGCGCCAGCAGCTTAAACGCCGGTGACAATGAGCAGTTCTTC.